These 26 T cell receptor beta chains were all obtained from the same sample, sequenced in a study of shared T cell receptors in the human thymus. Repertoires were generated with immunoSEQ multiplex PCR, while TCRdb's copy carries only in-frame clones and drops some. The sample has fewer than 700,000 clones, 88% seen once. The sample was also linked to a second study, of human thymus T cells.

The material sequenced was thymocytes. These receptors all come from a boy under two years old with a congenital heart defect.

This clone was observed a single time. This chain uses TRBV10-3 with TRBJ1-3; 7 bases fit TRBD1. J gave up 0 bases and V 0 bases, and 2 bases lay outside the gene matches. The CDR3 has 16 amino acids. CDR1 is ENHRY and CDR2 is SYGVKD in the germline V gene. The CDR3 spells CAISESRQGSGNTIYF. CDR3 in DNA: TGTGCCATCAGTGAGTCCCGACAGGGCTCTGGAAACACCATATATTTT.

J is TRBJ1-1 and V is TRBV25-1; D may be TRBD1 (5 bases). The V and J ends lost 3 bases and 1 base respectively, with 6 bases between them. This CDR3 is built from 13 residues. Germline V gene sequence: CDR1 MGHDK, CDR2 SYGVNS. The CDR3 DNA sequence: TGTGCCAGCAGTGATAGGGGGAACACTGAAGCTTTCTTT. Translated: CASSDRGNTEAFF. Together with reference TRBV25-1 and TRBJ1-1, the CDR3 gives the full variable domain: EADIYQTPRYLVIGTGKKITLECSQTMGHDKMYWYQQDPGMELHLIHYSYGVNSTEKGDLSSESTVSRIRTEHFPLTLESARPSHTSQYLCASSDRGNTEAFFGQGTRLTVV.

The table lists this clone with a count of one. The genes are TRBV14 and TRBJ2-5; the match to TRBD2 covers 14 bases. V trimming: 4 bases; J trimming: 4 bases; junction bases outside the gene matches: 2. The CDR3 sequence is 15 residues long. CDR1 SGHDN and CDR2 FVKESK come from the germline V gene. The CDR3 DNA reads as TGTGCCAGCAGCCGGGGACTAGCGGGAGTAGAGACCCAGTACTTC. This codes for CASSRGLAGVETQYF.

The rearrangement joins TRBV6-1 to TRBJ1-4; D perhaps matches TRBD1 (5 bases). From germline, CDR1 is MNHNS and CDR2 SASEGT. The CDR3 has 16 amino acids. Trimming cost V 2 bases and J 0 bases, with 10 bases left between them. Here the CDR3 DNA reads TGTGCCAGCAGTGAAAGACAGAATGCAACTAATGAAAAACTGTTTTTT. This codes for CASSERQNATNEKLFF.

The DNA for the CDR3 is TGTGCCAGCAGCCAGGCAGTCATACCATTACGATACAATGAGCAGTTCTTC. Translated: CASSQAVIPLRYNEQFF. The V gene is TRBV27, the J gene TRBJ2-1; D ambiguous. Trimming pared 6 bases from V and 4 bases from J, leaving 22 bases between. The germline CDR1 and CDR2 sequences are MNHEY and SMNVEV (reference sequence). This CDR3 contains 17 residues.

V and J are TRBV18 and TRBJ1-1; 8 bases agree with TRBD1. Germline CDR1 KGHSH, CDR2 LQKENI. J was trimmed by 4 bases and V by 6 bases; bases with no gene match: 7. This CDR3 contains 14 residues. CDR3 loop: CASSPDRGGTEAFF. CDR3 coding DNA: TGTGCCAGCTCCCCAGACAGGGGCGGCACTGAAGCTTTCTTT.

The rearrangement uses TRBV5-1 and TRBJ2-3, with 9 bases matching TRBD2. Trimming took 2 bases from V and 1 from J; bases not matched to a gene: 5. Germline CDR1 reads SGHRS; CDR2 reads YFSETQ. The CDR3 sequence is 16 residues long. The CDR3 here is CASSLRLAGRTDTQYF. The CDR3 DNA reads TGCGCCAGCAGCTTACGGCTAGCGGGACGCACAGATACGCAGTATTTT.

The chain recombines TRBV28 with TRBJ2-3; 14 bases align to TRBD2. The CDR3 has 17 amino acids. Germline CDR1 is MDHEN and CDR2 is SYDVKM. With V trimmed by 6 bases and J by 0 bases, 5 bases remained unmatched. The CDR3 coding sequence is TGTGCCAGCAGGTGGGGACTAGCGGGAGCGAGCACAGATACGCAGTATTTT. Amino acid sequence: CASRWGLAGASTDTQYF. Based on the CDR3 plus reference TRBV28 and TRBJ2-3, the full variable domain is DVKVTQSSRYLVKRTGEKVFLECVQDMDHENMFWYRQDPGLGLRLIYFSYDVKMKEKGDIPEGYSVSREKKERFSLILESASTNQTSMYLCASRWGLAGASTDTQYFGPGTRLTVL.

The V call is TRBV4-3, the J call TRBJ1-1, with TRBD1 identical over 12 bases. Per germline, CDR1 LGHNA and CDR2 YSLEER. The CDR3 extends over 16 amino acids. The J segment lost 6 bases and the V segment lost 4 bases, leaving 9 bases of the junction unmatched. The CDR3 reads CASSPREGQGAPEAFF. CDR3 coding DNA: TGCGCCAGCAGCCCCCGAGAGGGACAGGGGGCACCTGAAGCTTTCTTT.

The gene calls are TRBV14 and TRBJ2-3; 10 positions match TRBD2. Germline V lookup: CDR1 SGHDN, CDR2 FVKESK. V trimming: 4 bases; J trimming: 3 bases; junction bases outside the gene matches: 10. The CDR3 totals 17 residues. This chain's CDR3 is CASSRPSGGKRTDTQYF. DNA for the CDR3: TGTGCCAGCAGCCGCCCTAGCGGGGGTAAACGTACAGATACGCAGTATTTT.

A single count supports this clone. V is TRBV28 and J is TRBJ1-5; TRBD1 might be the D (5 bases). V lost 4 bases and J lost 4, with 23 bases in between. Germline CDR1 and CDR2: MDHEN and SYDVKM. CDR3 length: 18 amino acids. As DNA, the CDR3 is TGTGCCAGCAGTTCCCGAAGGGGAGGGGTGAGCCTTAATCAGCCCCAGCATTTT. It codes for CASSSRRGGVSLNQPQHF.

The rearrangement joins TRBV11-2 to TRBJ2-2, with D perhaps TRBD2 (5 bases). Trimming pared 5 bases from V and 2 bases from J, leaving 9 bases between. The CDR3 contains 14 residues. Germline values: CDR1 SGHAT, CDR2 FQNNGV. The CDR3 DNA sequence: TGTGCCAGCAGCCCCGGGGTCAACACCGGGGAGCTGTTTTTT. Residues: CASSPGVNTGELFF. Using reference TRBV11-2 and TRBJ2-2 for the parts outside the CDR3, the full variable domain is EAGVAQSPRYKIIEKRQSVAFWCNPISGHATLYWYQQILGQGPKLLIQFQNNGVVDDSQLPKDRFSAERLKGVDSTLKIQPAKLEDSAVYLCASSPGVNTGELFFGEGSRLTVL.

The chain joins TRBV19 to TRBJ2-7, with TRBD1 identical over 8 bases. The V and J ends lost 5 bases and 7 bases, in that order; junction bases with no gene match: 13. The CDR3 loop spans 15 amino acids. Germline V CDR1 and CDR2: LNHDA, SQIVND (reference sequence). The CDR3, as DNA: TGTGCCAGTAGTCTACCGGGACAGGTTCCTTTGGAGCAGTACTTC. Protein sequence: CASSLPGQVPLEQYF.

The V gene is TRBV30, the J gene TRBJ2-1, with 11 bases aligning to TRBD2. The CDR3 has 17 amino acids. The J segment lost 7 bases and the V segment lost 2 bases, leaving 13 bases of the junction unmatched. Per germline, CDR1 GTSNPN and CDR2 SVGIG (reference sequence). CDR3 amino acids: CAWSPIALAGGPNEQFF. Here the CDR3 DNA reads TGTGCCTGGAGTCCCATCGCGTTAGCGGGAGGGCCAAATGAGCAGTTCTTC.

V and J are TRBV5-6 and TRBJ1-1; a possible D gene is TRBD1 (6 bases). V lost 4 bases to trimming and J lost 1 base, with 17 bases between them. CDR1 is SGHDT and CDR2 is YYEEEE in the germline V gene. This CDR3 has 16 residues. The CDR3 spells CASSITRGEENTEAFF. Written as DNA, the CDR3 is TGTGCCAGCAGCATAACCAGGGGCGAGGAGAACACTGAAGCTTTCTTT.

The chain uses TRBV18 and TRBJ2-3; D perhaps matches TRBD2 (5 bases). This CDR3 spans 16 amino acids. The germline V gene has CDR1 KGHSH and CDR2 LQKENI. V was pared by 0 bases and J by 0 bases, with 10 bases between. The CDR3 DNA sequence: TGTGCCAGCTCACCACCTTCGGGGTTCAGCACAGATACGCAGTATTTT. Its protein product is CASSPPSGFSTDTQYF. Supplemented by reference TRBV18 and TRBJ2-3, the full variable domain reads NAGVMQNPRHLVRRRGQEARLRCSPMKGHSHVYWYRQLPEEGLKFMVYLQKENIIDESGMPKERFSAEFPKEGPSILRIQQVVRGDSAAYFCASSPPSGFSTDTQYFGPGTRLTVL.

The V gene is TRBV30, the J gene TRBJ1-1; 8 positions match TRBD1. The junction had 4 bases not matched to a gene; V was cut back by 8 bases and J by 5 bases. CDR3 length equals 11 residues. Germline-derived CDR1 and CDR2 are GTSNPN and SVGIG (reference sequence). CDR3 DNA sequence: TGTGCCCTACAGGGGGTGACTGAAGCTTTCTTT. Residues: CALQGVTEAFF.

The table lists this clone with a few counts. The CDR3 region is CAWGPYRGSLSYEQYF. CDR3 in DNA: TGTGCCTGGGGGCCGTACAGGGGATCGTTATCCTACGAGCAGTACTTC. The chain uses TRBV30 and TRBJ2-7, with 7 bases matching TRBD1. In germline, CDR1 is GTSNPN, CDR2 SVGIG (reference sequence). The J segment lost 1 base and the V segment lost 5 bases, leaving 14 bases of the junction unmatched. The CDR3 contains 16 residues.

The genes are TRBV4-3 and TRBJ1-2; 10 bases align to TRBD1. CDR3 length equals 14 residues. The ends lost 4 bases at V and 6 bases at J; junction bases unmatched: 5. Looked up from germline, CDR1 is LGHNA and CDR2 is YSLEER. CDR3 amino acids: CASSLGQGENGYTF. In DNA form, the CDR3 reads TGCGCCAGCAGCCTCGGACAGGGGGAGAATGGCTACACCTTC.

This rearrangement joins TRBV21-1 to TRBJ2-3; no DNA check was done on the table's D call, TRBD1. TRBV21-1 is a documented pseudogene. The CDR3 length is 15 residues. The CDR3 region is CASIRPDRDTDTQYF. Here the CDR3 DNA reads TGTGCCAGCATTCGCCCCGACAGGGACACAGATACGCAGTATTTT.

This CDR3 is CASSQEVRTGVDNEQFF. The CDR3 nucleotides read TGTGCCAGCAGCCAAGAGGTGCGGACAGGGGTAGACAATGAGCAGTTCTTC. The rearrangement links TRBV4-2 to TRBJ2-1; 9 bases line up with TRBD1. Germline V gene data show CDR1 as LGHNA and CDR2 as YNFKEQ. Trimming removed 0 bases from V and 5 bases from J; junction bases left unmatched: 8. This CDR3 is 17 amino acids long.

The CDR3 region has the DNA TGTGCCAGCCTTGACGGGGTAGGCTACGAGCAGTACTTC. Protein sequence: CASLDGVGYEQYF. V is TRBV11-2 and J is TRBJ2-7; maybe TRBD2 (5 bases). The germline V gene encodes CDR1 SGHAT and CDR2 FQNNGV. Trimming took 8 bases from V and 3 from J, leaving 14 bases between them. The CDR3 extends over 13 amino acids.

The chain is built from TRBV27 and TRBJ2-3; the D gene is possibly TRBD2 (6 bases). Germline CDR1 reads MNHEY; CDR2 reads SMNVEV (reference sequence). CDR3 length equals 16 residues. Trimming removed 5 bases at V and 2 bases at J, with 17 bases between. CDR3 residues: CASSAREWDFTDTQYF. The CDR3 DNA sequence: TGTGCCAGCAGTGCCAGGGAGTGGGACTTCACAGATACGCAGTATTTT.

The genes are TRBV30 and TRBJ1-3; D may be TRBD1 (5 bases). Germline loops: CDR1 GTSNPN, CDR2 SVGIG (reference sequence). V dropped 0 bases and J dropped 4 bases, with 10 bases sitting between them. The CDR3 covers 14 residues. CDR3 DNA: TGTGCCTGGAGTGTAATCCCAGGGGGAAACACCATATATTTT. Amino acid sequence: CAWSVIPGGNTIYF.

This clone appeared a single time. V is TRBV10-3 and J is TRBJ1-1; TRBD1 aligns across 9 bases. The germline gives CDR1 ENHRY, CDR2 SYGVKD. The CDR3 length is 14 residues. V trimming: 5 bases; J trimming: 3 bases; junction bases outside the gene matches: 4. The CDR3 DNA reads as TGTGCCATCAGTTTACAGGGGGCGGACACTGAAGCTTTCTTT. Protein product: CAISLQGADTEAFF.

This chain connects TRBV5-1 to TRBJ2-7; the D gene is possibly TRBD1 (5 bases). Trimming took off 2 bases at V and 5 bases at J, with 11 bases between the two ends. This CDR3 spans 13 amino acids. Germline loops: CDR1 SGHRS, CDR2 YFSETQ. CDR3 bases: TGCGCCAGCAGCTTTGCAGGGTTCCACGAGCAGTACTTC. Its translation: CASSFAGFHEQYF.